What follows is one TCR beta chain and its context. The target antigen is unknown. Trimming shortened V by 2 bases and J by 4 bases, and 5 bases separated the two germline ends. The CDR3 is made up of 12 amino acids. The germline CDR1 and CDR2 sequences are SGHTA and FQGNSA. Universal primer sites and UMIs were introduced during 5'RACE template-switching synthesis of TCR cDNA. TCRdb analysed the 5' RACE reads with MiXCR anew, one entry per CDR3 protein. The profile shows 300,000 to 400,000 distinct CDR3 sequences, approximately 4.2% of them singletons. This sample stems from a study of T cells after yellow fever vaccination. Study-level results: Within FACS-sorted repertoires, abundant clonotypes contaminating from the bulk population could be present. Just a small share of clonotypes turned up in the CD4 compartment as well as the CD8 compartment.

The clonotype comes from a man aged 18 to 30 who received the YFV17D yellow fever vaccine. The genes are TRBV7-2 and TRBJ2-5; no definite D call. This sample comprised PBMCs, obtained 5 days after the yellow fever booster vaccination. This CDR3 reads CASSLYAETQYF. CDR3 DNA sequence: TGTGCCAGCAGCTTATATGCAGAGACCCAGTACTTC.